These T cell receptor beta chains were read from a single sample in a study of T cells after yellow fever vaccination. TCRdb processed the 5' RACE reads anew with MiXCR; each CDR3 protein has one entry. The repertoire includes some 390,000 distinct CDR3 sequences, around 20% of them detected once, and around 17% sits in the top ten. The sample here was PBMCs, taken before the yellow fever booster vaccination. These receptors were collected from a man aged 18 to 30 who received the YFV17D yellow fever vaccine. Each CDR3 is given with its conserved first and last residue. D genes are given only for firm matches. Only some rows state a clone size, as once, few, many or a class for expanded clones.

d_gene: NA
v_gene: TRBV15
j_gene: TRBJ1-4
abundance: NA
CDR3aa: CATAQANEKLFF
CDR3nt: TGTGCCACGGCACAGGCTAATGAAAAACTGTTTTTT

d_gene: NA
v_gene: TRBV20-1
j_gene: TRBJ1-1
abundance: NA
CDR3aa: CSAGWGSEAFF
CDR3nt: TGCAGTGCTGGCTGGGGGTCTGAAGCTTTCTTT

d_gene: NA
v_gene: TRBV10-3
j_gene: TRBJ2-3
abundance: NA
CDR3aa: CAISNTDTQYF
CDR3nt: TGTGCCATCAGTAACACAGATACGCAGTATTTT

d_gene: NA
v_gene: TRBV6-5
j_gene: TRBJ2-3
abundance: NA
CDR3aa: CASKLAVTDTQYF
CDR3nt: TGTGCCAGCAAACTAGCCGTGACAGATACGCAGTATTTT

d_gene: NA
v_gene: TRBV6-2/TRBV6-3
j_gene: TRBJ1-1
abundance: NA
CDR3aa: CASRDLGLGSIEAFF
CDR3nt: TGTGCCAGCCGAGACTTAGGCCTTGGCAGCATTGAAGCTTTCTTT

d_gene: TRBD1
v_gene: TRBV5-1
j_gene: TRBJ2-4
abundance: few
CDR3aa: CASSSSALAGDSIQYF
CDR3nt: TGCGCCAGCAGTTCCTCCGCCCTCGCCGGGGACAGCATTCAGTACTTC

d_gene: NA
v_gene: TRBV4-1
j_gene: TRBJ1-5
abundance: many
CDR3aa: CASSLALGRINQPQHF
CDR3nt: TGCGCCAGCAGCCTTGCCCTGGGACGGATCAATCAGCCCCAGCATTTT

d_gene: NA
v_gene: TRBV7-2
j_gene: TRBJ2-3
abundance: few
CDR3aa: CASSGGLPTDTQYF
CDR3nt: TGTGCCAGCAGCGGCGGATTACCCACAGATACGCAGTATTTT

d_gene: NA
v_gene: TRBV20-1
j_gene: TRBJ1-1
abundance: few
CDR3aa: CSARDPQGATEAFF
CDR3nt: TGCAGTGCTAGAGATCCGCAGGGTGCCACTGAAGCTTTCTTT

d_gene: NA
v_gene: TRBV7-2
j_gene: TRBJ2-3
abundance: NA
CDR3aa: CASSLASARKDTQYF
CDR3nt: TGTGCCAGCAGCTTAGCGTCCGCCAGGAAAGATACGCAGTATTTT

d_gene: NA
v_gene: TRBV4-1
j_gene: TRBJ2-3
abundance: NA
CDR3aa: CASSPRFGAEDTQYF
CDR3nt: TGCGCCAGCAGCCCCCGATTCGGGGCCGAGGATACGCAGTATTTT

d_gene: NA
v_gene: TRBV27
j_gene: TRBJ1-2
abundance: NA
CDR3aa: CASATGTYGYTF
CDR3nt: TGTGCCAGCGCAACAGGGACCTATGGCTACACCTTC

d_gene: TRBD1
v_gene: TRBV6-2/TRBV6-3
j_gene: TRBJ2-5
abundance: few
CDR3aa: CASSYPRTGKETQYF
CDR3nt: TGTGCCAGCAGTTACCCCAGGACAGGGAAAGAGACCCAGTACTTC

d_gene: TRBD1
v_gene: TRBV5-1
j_gene: TRBJ1-2
abundance: many
CDR3aa: CASSLAGTGGEGYTF
CDR3nt: TGCGCCAGCAGCTTGGCCGGGACAGGGGGGGAAGGCTACACCTTC

d_gene: NA
v_gene: TRBV5-1
j_gene: TRBJ1-3
abundance: few
CDR3aa: CASSLDELVGNTIYF
CDR3nt: TGCGCCAGCAGCTTGGACGAGTTGGTGGGAAACACCATATATTTT

d_gene: TRBD2
v_gene: TRBV4-1
j_gene: TRBJ2-1
abundance: NA
CDR3aa: CASSQIGTSLYNEQFF
CDR3nt: TGCGCCAGCAGCCAGATCGGGACTAGCTTATACAATGAGCAGTTCTTC

d_gene: TRBD1
v_gene: TRBV11-3
j_gene: TRBJ2-2
abundance: NA
CDR3aa: CASSLDQGQGSTGELFF
CDR3nt: TGTGCCAGCAGCTTAGATCAGGGACAGGGAAGCACCGGGGAGCTGTTTTTT

d_gene: NA
v_gene: TRBV12-3/TRBV12-4
j_gene: TRBJ2-5
abundance: few
CDR3aa: CASSSTMVGETQYF
CDR3nt: TGTGCCAGCAGTTCTACCATGGTTGGGGAGACCCAGTACTTC

d_gene: NA
v_gene: TRBV20-1
j_gene: TRBJ2-5
abundance: few
CDR3aa: CSAKQTTRLQETQYF
CDR3nt: TGCAGTGCTAAACAGACTACACGCCTCCAAGAGACCCAGTACTTC

d_gene: NA
v_gene: TRBV4-3
j_gene: TRBJ1-1
abundance: NA
CDR3aa: CASSVQGGDEAFF
CDR3nt: TGCGCCAGCAGTGTACAGGGTGGAGATGAAGCTTTCTTT

d_gene: NA
v_gene: TRBV7-8
j_gene: TRBJ1-5
abundance: few
CDR3aa: CASSLARLLNQPQHF
CDR3nt: TGTGCCAGCAGCTTAGCTCGGTTACTCAATCAGCCCCAGCATTTT

d_gene: TRBD1
v_gene: TRBV3-1
j_gene: TRBJ2-3
abundance: NA
CDR3aa: CASSQKTGGADTQYF
CDR3nt: TGTGCCAGCAGCCAGAAGACAGGGGGGGCAGATACGCAGTATTTT

d_gene: NA
v_gene: TRBV15
j_gene: TRBJ2-3
abundance: few
CDR3aa: CATSRARTGAGLSTDTQYF
CDR3nt: TGTGCCACCAGCAGGGCTCGTACAGGGGCGGGACTTAGCACAGATACGCAGTATTTT

d_gene: TRBD1
v_gene: TRBV2
j_gene: TRBJ1-1
abundance: NA
CDR3aa: CASSEEVSGGGWNTEAFF
CDR3nt: TGTGCCAGCAGTGAAGAAGTCTCAGGGGGCGGCTGGAACACTGAAGCTTTCTTT

d_gene: NA
v_gene: TRBV7-2
j_gene: TRBJ2-5
abundance: few
CDR3aa: CASSFWGTQYF
CDR3nt: TGTGCCAGCAGCTTCTGGGGGACCCAGTACTTC

d_gene: TRBD1
v_gene: TRBV27
j_gene: TRBJ1-1
abundance: few
CDR3aa: CASSSTWDRGNEAFF
CDR3nt: TGTGCCAGCAGTTCTACTTGGGACAGGGGTAATGAAGCTTTCTTT

d_gene: NA
v_gene: TRBV4-3
j_gene: TRBJ2-7
abundance: few
CDR3aa: CASSQEIHYEQYF
CDR3nt: TGCGCCAGCAGCCAAGAGATCCACTACGAGCAGTACTTC

d_gene: TRBD2
v_gene: TRBV4-2
j_gene: TRBJ2-1
abundance: NA
CDR3aa: CASSQERLAREQFF
CDR3nt: TGTGCCAGCAGCCAAGAGAGACTAGCGCGTGAGCAGTTCTTC

d_gene: NA
v_gene: TRBV7-3
j_gene: TRBJ2-2
abundance: few
CDR3aa: CASSLTGSETGELFF
CDR3nt: TGTGCCAGCAGCTTAACCGGTTCCGAAACCGGGGAGCTGTTTTTT

d_gene: TRBD2
v_gene: TRBV5-1
j_gene: TRBJ2-3
abundance: few
CDR3aa: CASTERGGPNTQYF
CDR3nt: TGCGCCAGCACCGAGCGGGGGGGTCCAAATACGCAGTATTTT

d_gene: TRBD2
v_gene: TRBV9
j_gene: TRBJ2-1
abundance: few
CDR3aa: CASSVDGRLAGGFSYNEQFF
CDR3nt: TGTGCCAGCAGCGTAGATGGGAGACTAGCGGGGGGTTTCTCCTACAATGAGCAGTTCTTC

d_gene: TRBD2
v_gene: TRBV9
j_gene: TRBJ2-2
abundance: few
CDR3aa: CASGLAGTGELFF
CDR3nt: TGTGCCAGCGGACTAGCGGGCACCGGGGAGCTGTTTTTT

d_gene: NA
v_gene: TRBV9
j_gene: TRBJ2-1
abundance: few
CDR3aa: CASSVGGSASSSYNEQFF
CDR3nt: TGTGCCAGCAGCGTAGGGGGTTCGGCGTCAAGCTCCTACAATGAGCAGTTCTTC

d_gene: TRBD2
v_gene: TRBV20-1
j_gene: TRBJ2-2
abundance: many
CDR3aa: CSAGLSGAGELFF
CDR3nt: TGCAGTGCTGGCCTTAGCGGGGCCGGGGAGCTGTTTTTT

d_gene: NA
v_gene: TRBV7-3
j_gene: TRBJ2-7
abundance: many
CDR3aa: CASSLGGASSYEQYF
CDR3nt: TGTGCCAGCAGCTTAGGGGGGGCTAGCTCCTACGAGCAGTACTTC

d_gene: NA
v_gene: TRBV7-8
j_gene: TRBJ1-5
abundance: NA
CDR3aa: CASSSGQPQHF
CDR3nt: TGTGCCAGCAGCAGCGGGCAGCCCCAGCATTTC

d_gene: NA
v_gene: TRBV5-1
j_gene: TRBJ1-2
abundance: NA
CDR3aa: CASSLRPRAADYGYTF
CDR3nt: TGCGCCAGCAGCTTAAGACCACGGGCGGCAGACTATGGCTACACCTTC

d_gene: NA
v_gene: TRBV18
j_gene: TRBJ1-2
abundance: NA
CDR3aa: CASSPGRGQHGYTF
CDR3nt: TGTGCCAGCTCCCCCGGACGGGGGCAGCATGGCTACACCTTC

d_gene: TRBD2
v_gene: TRBV5-1
j_gene: TRBJ2-3
abundance: many
CDR3aa: CASSPSGGTDTQYF
CDR3nt: TGTGCCAGCAGCCCTAGCGGGGGCACAGATACGCAGTATTTT

d_gene: TRBD1
v_gene: TRBV7-6
j_gene: TRBJ2-5
abundance: NA
CDR3aa: CASSMDRGETQYF
CDR3nt: TGTGCCAGCAGCATGGACAGGGGGGAGACCCAGTACTTC

d_gene: TRBD1
v_gene: TRBV5-1
j_gene: TRBJ2-3
abundance: many
CDR3aa: CASSLEGTGEADTQYF
CDR3nt: TGCGCCAGCAGCTTGGAAGGGACAGGGGAGGCAGATACGCAGTATTTT

d_gene: NA
v_gene: TRBV28
j_gene: TRBJ1-2
abundance: few
CDR3aa: CASSLGGLRTYGYTF
CDR3nt: TGTGCCAGCAGTTTAGGGGGTCTAAGAACTTATGGCTACACCTTC

d_gene: TRBD2
v_gene: TRBV7-2
j_gene: TRBJ2-5
abundance: few
CDR3aa: CASSSQTSGGGETQYF
CDR3nt: TGTGCCAGCAGCTCACAGACTAGCGGGGGCGGAGAGACCCAGTACTTC

d_gene: TRBD1
v_gene: TRBV6-2/TRBV6-3
j_gene: TRBJ2-7
abundance: NA
CDR3aa: CASSRGTGYEQYF
CDR3nt: TGTGCCAGCAGTAGGGGGACAGGCTACGAGCAGTACTTC

d_gene: TRBD2
v_gene: TRBV9
j_gene: TRBJ2-2
abundance: NA
CDR3aa: CASSLRGGGGANGELFF
CDR3nt: TGTGCCAGCAGCCTACGAGGTGGCGGGGGGGCCAACGGGGAGCTGTTTTTT

d_gene: NA
v_gene: TRBV7-6
j_gene: TRBJ1-2
abundance: NA
CDR3aa: CASSLEGNGYTF
CDR3nt: TGTGCCAGCAGCTTAGAGGGTAATGGCTACACCTTC

d_gene: TRBD2
v_gene: TRBV7-9
j_gene: TRBJ2-1
abundance: few
CDR3aa: CASRGLAGDYNEQFF
CDR3nt: TGTGCCAGCAGGGGACTAGCGGGGGATTACAATGAGCAGTTCTTC

d_gene: NA
v_gene: TRBV3-1
j_gene: TRBJ1-5
abundance: NA
CDR3aa: CASSPNRAQPQHF
CDR3nt: TGTGCCAGCAGCCCAAACAGGGCTCAGCCCCAGCATTTT

d_gene: TRBD2
v_gene: TRBV20-1
j_gene: TRBJ2-2
abundance: few
CDR3aa: CSATEARGGINTGELFF
CDR3nt: TGCAGTGCTACCGAGGCTCGCGGGGGAATAAACACCGGGGAGCTGTTTTTT

d_gene: NA
v_gene: TRBV10-3
j_gene: TRBJ1-2
abundance: NA
CDR3aa: CAISESEGSGYTF
CDR3nt: TGTGCCATCAGTGAGTCGGAAGGGTCTGGCTACACCTTC

d_gene: TRBD1
v_gene: TRBV4-1
j_gene: TRBJ2-7
abundance: NA
CDR3aa: CASSRGQGGNEQYF
CDR3nt: TGCGCCAGCAGCCGCGGACAGGGGGGGAACGAGCAGTACTTC

d_gene: NA
v_gene: TRBV27
j_gene: TRBJ1-2
abundance: few
CDR3aa: CASSPLVPNYGYTF
CDR3nt: TGTGCCAGCAGTCCCCTAGTACCCAACTATGGCTACACCTTC